The sequence of this T cell receptor (beta chain) was determined in a study of T cells in localized non-small cell lung cancer. CDR3 length: 16 residues. CDR1 and CDR2 from the germline V gene are MNHEY and SMNVEV (reference sequence). The V segment lost 3 bases and the J segment 7 bases; nucleotides outside the gene matches: 11. Some clones are missing from TCRdb's copy, which holds only in-frame ones; the method was immunoSEQ multiplex PCR. This table holds nearly 15,000 clones, approximately 85% found once. The TCR comes from a woman aged 40-70 years with stage I lung adenocarcinoma. The chain uses TRBV27 and TRBJ2-2; 7 bases are a match to TRBD1. The specimen comprised peripheral blood, sampled before any cancer treatment. CDR3 sequence (DNA): TGTGCCAGCAGTTTCACAGGGGCTGATTATATCGGGGAGCTGTTTTTT. It codes for CASSFTGADYIGELFF.